This passage covers 8 T cell receptor beta chains from one sample sequenced in a study of identical twins. TCRdb passed the 5' RACE reads through MiXCR, listing each CDR3 protein once. The sample has about 690,000 distinct CDR3 sequences, around 21% seen once; the top ten hold 4% to 5.5%. These data are also associated with another study on T cells expressing NK-cell markers.

The sequenced material came from PBMCs. The receptor source for this set is a woman aged 18-29 years in good health.

The genes are TRBV9 and TRBJ2-7; D tentatively fits TRBD1 or TRBD2 (5 bases each). The CDR3 totals 14 residues. Trimming removed 0 bases from V and 7 bases from J, with 14 bases in between. The germline V gene has CDR1 SGDLS and CDR2 YYNGEE. CDR3 loop: CASSVEGAGNEQYF. CDR3 coding DNA: TGTGCCAGCAGCGTAGAGGGAGCAGGGAATGAGCAGTACTTC. The full variable domain, its missing parts supplied by reference TRBV9 and TRBJ2-7, is DSGVTQTPKHLITATGQRVTLRCSPRSGDLSVYWYQQSLDQGLQFLIQYYNGEERAKGNILERFSAQQFPDLHSELNLSSLELGDSALYFCASSVEGAGNEQYFGPGTRLTVT.

This clonotype has just a few counts. The rearrangement joins TRBV20-1 to TRBJ2-1; D is unresolved. CDR3 size: 13 residues. Per germline, CDR1 DFQATT and CDR2 SNEGSKA (reference sequence). Trimming stripped 6 bases from V and 8 bases from J, with 17 bases between. The CDR3 nucleotides read TGCAGTGCACCGGATCCTTGGGCAGATGAGCAGTTCTTC. This translates into CSAPDPWADEQFF.

The chain carries TRBV27 and TRBJ2-1, with 10 positions matching TRBD1. The germline CDR1 and CDR2 sequences are MNHEY and SMNVEV (reference sequence). This CDR3 region has 15 residues. V lost 0 bases to trimming and J lost 7 bases; unmatched junction nucleotides: 3. The CDR3 DNA is TGTGCCAGCAGTTTATCGACAGGGGGCCCGAATGAGCAGTTCTTC. Translation gives CASSLSTGGPNEQFF.

This clonotype came up many times. The rearrangement joins TRBV6-1 to TRBJ2-1; 14 bases line up with TRBD2. The CDR3 is 15 residues long. The J segment lost 6 bases and the V segment lost 5 bases, leaving 3 bases of the junction unmatched. CDR1 and CDR2 from the germline V gene are MNHNS and SASEGT. The CDR3 region has the DNA TGTGCCAGCAGTCGACTAGCGGGAGGGCGCAATGAGCAGTTCTTC. Translating it yields CASSRLAGGRNEQFF.

This clonotype was counted only a few times. The V gene is TRBV7-2, the J gene TRBJ2-7; 10 bases are shared with TRBD2. CDR1 SGHTA and CDR2 FQGNSA come from the germline V gene. With 2 bases clipped from V and 4 bases from J, the junction kept 8 bases outside the gene matches. The CDR3 sequence is 16 residues long. The CDR3 DNA is TGTGCCAGCAGCTTACGGTTGGGGGGACTAGCGTACGAGCAGTACTTC. Translation: CASSLRLGGLAYEQYF.

V usage is TRBV11-3 and J usage is TRBJ1-2, with D maybe TRBD1 (5 bases). Germline CDR1 reads SGHNT; CDR2 reads YENEEA. V lost 5 bases to trimming and J lost 8 bases, with 12 bases between them. The CDR3 runs to 12 residues. CDR3: CASSPAGGGYTF. The DNA for the CDR3 is TGTGCCAGCAGCCCCGCGGGGGGGGGCTACACCTTC.

The gene calls are TRBV6-6 and TRBJ1-1; D perhaps matches TRBD1 (6 bases). Trimming cost V 6 bases and J 6 bases, with 14 bases left between them. The CDR3 totals 13 residues. CDR1 and CDR2 (germline): MNHNY, SVGAGI (reference sequence). This chain's CDR3 is CASRRGGMAEAFF. CDR3 bases: TGTGCCAGCAGGAGAGGGGGTATGGCTGAAGCTTTCTTT.

The rearrangement uses TRBV9 and TRBJ2-7, with a tentative D call TRBD2 (5 bases). V dropped 5 bases and J dropped 3 bases, with 15 bases sitting between them. The CDR3 runs to 14 residues. Germline V gives CDR1 SGDLS, CDR2 YYNGEE. The CDR3 region is CASSSISGSYEQYF. The DNA of the CDR3 is TGTGCCAGCAGTTCCATCTCGGGGAGCTACGAGCAGTACTTC.